This TCR beta chain was documented in a study of T-cell reconstitution after alpha-beta-depleted transplantation in children. Whole-study results and caveats: When one year had passed after transplant, most T-cell counts and diversity came from newly produced T cells.

The CDR3 is 11 residues long. Germline V gene data show CDR1 as SGHTA and CDR2 as FQGNSA. Trimming pared 3 bases from V and 11 bases from J, leaving 8 bases between. TCRbeta library construction was performed incorporating unique molecular identifiers. TCRdb re-derived calls from the PCR reads in MiXCR, one entry per CDR3 protein. The sample lists 250,000 to 300,000 distinct CDR3 sequences; just over 7.5% were seen once. This clonotype was counted at least ten times. Its target is not known. Here the sequenced sample was peripheral blood, taken 360 days after TCRalphabeta/CD19-depleted stem cell transplant. The receptor was derived from a female patient aged 2-15 years who had a stem cell transplant for Fanconi anemia, so the T cells may come from the graft donor. J is TRBJ2-1 and V is TRBV7-2; D is unresolved. This CDR3 is CASSLAGQQFF. The CDR3 DNA reads as TGTGCCAGCAGCTTGGCCGGACAGCAGTTCTTC. Together with reference TRBV7-2 and TRBJ2-1, the CDR3 gives the full variable domain: GAGVSQSPSNKVTEKGKDVELRCDPISGHTALYWYRQSLGQGLEFLIYFQGNSAPDKSGLPSDRFSAERTGGSVSTLTIQRTQQEDSAVYLCASSLAGQQFFGPGTRLTVL.